This TCR beta chain was observed in a study of shared clonotypes between healthy human individuals. Study-level findings and limits: The study found about 5.1% of naive CD4 clonotypes shared across a few donors.

In regard to this clone: The antigen remains unidentified. The same CDR3 arises from other DNA sequences in this sample as well.

In the naive CD8 group, cells lacked CD45RO and were positively selected for CCR7, so terminally differentiated effector memory CD45RA+ cells were left out. As processed by the authors: Filtering differed since immunoSEQ provided only junctions, with no quality scores. Repertoires were generated with immunoSEQ multiplex PCR, while TCRdb's copy carries only in-frame clones and drops some. V, J and clone size reflect that table, while D and trimming were determined from the DNA. This sample yields about 2,200,000 clones, of which 93% are seen a single time; around 1.7% belongs to the top ten. Sequencing input: naive CD8+ T cells from PBMCs. This clonotype originated in a man between 18 and 29 years old in good health. Some clones in this sample may be carry-over from other donors' samples.

The CDR3 region has the DNA TGTGCCAGCAGTCCGGGACAGGGATACGAGCAGTACTTC. This translates into CASSPGQGYEQYF. The chain combines TRBV28 with TRBJ2-7; 9 bases map to TRBD1. V lost 5 bases and J lost 4; bases outside the gene matches: 3. CDR3 length equals 13 residues. Germline lookup yields CDR1 MDHEN and CDR2 SYDVKM. The whole variable domain, remainder taken from reference TRBV28 and TRBJ2-7, is DVKVTQSSRYLVKRTGEKVFLECVQDMDHENMFWYRQDPGLGLRLIYFSYDVKMKEKGDIPEGYSVSREKKERFSLILESASTNQTSMYLCASSPGQGYEQYFGPGTRLTVT.